This entry lists 25 T cell receptor beta chains sequenced from one sample in a study of CD8 T cells in ankylosing spondylitis. MiXCR, run by TCRdb on the 5' RACE reads, gives a single entry per CDR3 protein. The data hold 210,000 or so distinct CDR3 sequences, with around 8% observed a single time. Sequencing was carried out using blood, either unsorted or a sorted T cell fraction (not recorded which). The receptor set was obtained from a female donor with ankylosing spondylitis or in good health (not recorded which).

Details on this clonotype: Possible read error: a much larger clone is one base away. This sequence joins TRBV5-1 and TRBJ2-7, with TRBD2 matching over 11 bases. Germline V gene lookup returns CDR1 SGHRS and CDR2 YFSETQ. The CDR3 covers 16 residues. The J segment lost 3 bases and the V segment lost 4 bases, leaving 9 bases of the junction unmatched. Written as DNA, the CDR3 is TGCGCCAGCAGCACCCGGACTAGCGGGTCAGACTACGAGCAGTACTTC. Residues: CASSTRTSGSDYEQYF.

This clonotype has only one observation. A clone one base away is much larger, so this may be a read error. This chain links TRBV29-1 with TRBJ1-1; 7 nucleotides line up with TRBD1. Germline CDR1 SQVTM, CDR2 ANQGSEA. This CDR3 comprises 14 residues. The CDR3 protein is CIVTGDRVNTEAFF. CDR3 DNA: TGCATCGTTACCGGAGACAGGGTGAACACTGAAGCTTTCTTT.

This clonotype was seen only a few times. V and J are TRBV7-9 and TRBJ2-2; D ambiguous. This CDR3 has 14 amino acids. Per germline, CDR1 SEHNR and CDR2 FQNEAQ (reference sequence). Trimming stripped 5 bases from V and 7 bases from J, with 14 bases between. CDR3 amino acids: CASSPRSLGGELFF. CDR3 DNA: TGTGCCAGCAGCCCGCGGTCCCTCGGCGGGGAGCTGTTTTTT.

This clonotype was counted at least ten times. The rearrangement links TRBV20-1 to TRBJ2-3; D is unresolved. Germline CDR1 reads DFQATT; CDR2 reads SNEGSKA (reference sequence). With 7 bases removed from V and 2 bases from J, the gap between germline ends came to 25 bases. This CDR3 spans 17 amino acids. CDR3 coding DNA: TGCAGTGGGCACCAACCACGACAAGCGTCATACACAGATACGCAGTATTTT. Encoded protein: CSGHQPRQASYTDTQYF.

This clonotype was picked up many times. V gene TRBV7-2 combines with J gene TRBJ2-2, with 7 bases matching TRBD1. CDR3 length: 16 amino acids. V lost 2 bases, J lost 8 bases, and 11 bases stayed unmatched. CDR1 and CDR2 (germline): SGHTA, FQGNSA. DNA of the CDR3: TGTGCCAGCAGCTTAATAGGGGGCACGGTTGCTGGGGAGCTGTTTTTT. Its translation: CASSLIGGTVAGELFF.

The table lists this clonotype with many counts. V usage is TRBV20-1 and J usage is TRBJ1-1, with D maybe TRBD1 (6 bases). This CDR3 is 13 amino acids long. The V end was cut by 2 bases, the J end by 5 bases, with 12 bases between. Germline V gene lookup returns CDR1 DFQATT and CDR2 SNEGSKA (reference sequence). CDR3 coding DNA: TGCAGTGCTAGAAGGCCAGGGGAGACTGAAGCTTTCTTT. Residues: CSARRPGETEAFF.

CDR3 coding DNA: TGTGCCAGCAGCTTAGACACCAGAGCCGGGAATACGCAGTATTTT. It is translated as CASSLDTRAGNTQYF. V usage is TRBV7-2 and J usage is TRBJ2-3; D is possibly TRBD2 (5 bases). CDR3 length: 15 amino acids. The V and J ends lost 1 base and 7 bases respectively, with 15 bases between them. CDR1 and CDR2 from the germline V gene are SGHTA and FQGNSA.

This clonotype was seen ten or more times. This chain connects TRBV20-1 to TRBJ2-2; TRBD1 agrees at 8 bases. This CDR3 is 14 amino acids long. With 6 bases clipped from V and 4 bases from J, the junction kept 7 bases outside the gene matches. Germline CDR1 DFQATT, CDR2 SNEGSKA (reference sequence). The CDR3 is CSALPDRGTGELFF. CDR3 sequence (DNA): TGCAGTGCCCTCCCCGACAGGGGCACCGGGGAGCTGTTTTTT.

This clonotype was detected ten times or more. V is TRBV5-1 and J is TRBJ2-7, with D perhaps assigned TRBD1 or TRBD2 (5 bases each). Germline assignment: CDR1 SGHRS and CDR2 YFSETQ. The germline V and J ends were trimmed by 4 bases and 5 bases, with 16 bases remaining between them. The CDR3 is 14 residues long. The CDR3 DNA sequence: TGCGCCAGCAGCCAGCCGGGACGGGGCCACGAGCAGTACTTC. Amino acid sequence: CASSQPGRGHEQYF.

This clonotype was found many times. The chain couples TRBV4-3 to TRBJ1-1, with D tentatively TRBD1 (5 bases). V gave up 1 base and J gave up 2 bases, with 14 bases separating them. Germline values: CDR1 LGHNA, CDR2 YSLEER. This CDR3 region has 16 residues. The CDR3 region has the DNA TGCGCCAGCAGCCAAGGGGCCAGCAGGGCAAACACTGAAGCTTTCTTT. Translation gives CASSQGASRANTEAFF.

This clonotype was detected many times. J is TRBJ2-2 and V is TRBV9, with TRBD1 matching 8 bases. V lost 1 base to trimming and J lost 2 bases; unmatched junction nucleotides: 7. The CDR3 loop spans 17 amino acids. Per germline, CDR1 SGDLS and CDR2 YYNGEE. The CDR3 protein is CASSVYPDRANTGELFF. As DNA, the CDR3 is TGTGCCAGCAGCGTATATCCGGACAGGGCCAACACCGGGGAGCTGTTTTTT.

Ten or more counts support this clonotype. V usage is TRBV2 and J usage is TRBJ2-1, with unresolved D. Trimming removed 4 bases from V and 5 bases from J, with 15 bases in between. The CDR3 contains 15 residues. CDR1 is SNHLY and CDR2 is FYNNEI in the germline V gene. The CDR3 reads CASSAEVGENNEQFF. For the CDR3, the DNA is TGTGCCAGCAGTGCCGAGGTTGGGGAAAACAATGAGCAGTTCTTC.

This clonotype has at least ten counts. This rearrangement joins TRBV12-3 or TRBV12-4 to TRBJ2-7, with D possibly being TRBD1 (5 bases). The CDR3 is 14 residues long. V was trimmed by 3 bases and J by 0 bases, leaving 9 bases between them. CDR3 protein: CASSFDSLSYEQYF. As DNA, the CDR3 is TGTGCCAGCAGTTTTGACAGTCTCTCCTACGAGCAGTACTTC.

This clonotype was recorded a few times. The rearrangement joins TRBV6-1 to TRBJ2-2, with 11 bases lining up with TRBD2. This CDR3 region has 16 residues. Germline V gene sequence: CDR1 MNHNS, CDR2 SASEGT. V lost 3 bases and J lost 6; bases outside the gene matches: 6. The chain's CDR3 is CASSEILAGVAGELFF. Here the CDR3 DNA reads TGTGCCAGCAGTGAGATACTAGCGGGAGTAGCCGGGGAGCTGTTTTTT.

This clonotype was recorded at least ten times. V usage is TRBV2 and J usage is TRBJ1-2; D is unresolved. This CDR3 contains 12 residues. Per germline, CDR1 SNHLY and CDR2 FYNNEI. V lost 8 bases to trimming and J lost 2 bases, with 9 bases between them. CDR3 sequence: CASGPANYGYTF. DNA for the CDR3: TGTGCCAGCGGCCCGGCGAACTATGGCTACACCTTC.

This clonotype came up a few times. This chain connects TRBV19 to TRBJ1-5; D remains ambiguous. The V end lost 5 bases, the J end lost 3 bases, and 11 bases lay between the germline ends. CDR1 and CDR2 (germline): LNHDA, SQIVND (reference sequence). This CDR3 comprises 14 residues. The CDR3 nucleotides are TGTGCCAGTAGTCCCGGACGTATCAATCAGCCCCAGCATTTT. This translates into CASSPGRINQPQHF.

The count of this clonotype is one. In nucleotides, the CDR3 is TGTGCCATCAGTGAGTCATTAGCCAAAAACATTCAGTACTTC. This sequence encodes CAISESLAKNIQYF. The genes are TRBV10-3 and TRBJ2-4; D not resolved. V dropped 0 bases and J dropped 0 bases, with 3 bases sitting between them. Germline loops: CDR1 ENHRY, CDR2 SYGVKD. The CDR3 is made up of 14 amino acids.

This clonotype occurred many times. The chain has TRBV2 and TRBJ2-7, with 10 bases aligning to TRBD2. CDR3 size: 17 residues. Germline V CDR1 and CDR2: SNHLY, FYNNEI. J lost 5 bases, V lost 7 bases, and 17 bases had no gene match. This CDR3 reads CASNPRTSGAGRDEQYF. In nucleotides, the CDR3 is TGTGCCAGCAACCCCCGGACTAGCGGAGCGGGGAGGGACGAGCAGTACTTC.

The chain joins TRBV7-2 to TRBJ2-1, with D tentatively TRBD1 or TRBD2 (6 bases each). In germline, CDR1 is SGHTA, CDR2 FQGNSA. The CDR3 has 13 residues. The ends were cut back, 2 bases at V and 7 bases at J, with 9 bases in the middle. DNA for the CDR3: TGTGCCAGCAGCTTAAGGGGGAGGAATGAGCAGTTCTTC. Amino acids: CASSLRGRNEQFF. The full variable domain, its missing parts supplied by reference TRBV7-2 and TRBJ2-1, is GAGVSQSPSNKVTEKGKDVELRCDPISGHTALYWYRQSLGQGLEFLIYFQGNSAPDKSGLPSDRFSAERTGGSVSTLTIQRTQQEDSAVYLCASSLRGRNEQFFGPGTRLTVL.

The CDR3 is CASSIDRNPTGELFF. CDR3 nucleotide sequence: TGTGCCAGCAGCATCGACAGGAACCCCACCGGGGAGCTGTTTTTT. The chain is built from TRBV7-3 and TRBJ2-2, with D possibly being TRBD1 (6 bases). In germline, CDR1 is SGHTA, CDR2 FQGTGA. Between the trimmed V and J ends, which lost 5 bases and 4 bases, there was a span of 14 bases. CDR3 size: 15 residues.

This clonotype was counted ten times or more. The rearrangement uses TRBV4-3 and TRBJ1-6; D gene unclear. Germline CDR1 reads LGHNA; CDR2 reads YSLEER. The length of the CDR3 is 16 residues. V was shortened by 0 bases and J by 7 bases, with 13 bases between the two germline ends. CDR3 in DNA: TGCGCCAGCAGCCAAGATTCGTTCGTGTTGAATTCACCCCTCCACTTT. Protein sequence: CASSQDSFVLNSPLHF.

Many counts were recorded for this clonotype. The V gene is TRBV24-1, the J gene TRBJ2-1; D remains unclear. Trimming took off 2 bases at V and 16 bases at J, with 11 bases between the two ends. Germline loops: CDR1 KGHDR, CDR2 SFDVKD. The CDR3 covers 11 residues. The DNA of the CDR3 is TGTGCCACCAGTGATTCCGGCGCGCCCTTCTTC. Encoded protein: CATSDSGAPFF.

This clonotype was detected ten times or more. The chain combines TRBV5-1 with TRBJ1-1, with TRBD1 matching 7 bases. This CDR3 is 12 amino acids long. The germline gives CDR1 SGHRS, CDR2 YFSETQ. V lost 4 bases, J lost 6 bases, and 3 bases stayed unmatched. CDR3 amino acids: CASSGQGAEAFF. CDR3 DNA sequence: TGCGCCAGCAGCGGGCAGGGGGCTGAAGCTTTCTTT.

This clonotype was detected many times. Here the CDR3 DNA reads TGTGCCAGCAGCTTACGTGGAGCGGGAGGTCCCAATGAGCAGTTCTTC. It encodes CASSLRGAGGPNEQFF. The chain couples TRBV7-9 to TRBJ2-1; 9 bases agree with TRBD2. CDR1 and CDR2 (germline): SEHNR, FQNEAQ (reference sequence). V lost 2 bases to trimming and J lost 6 bases; unmatched junction nucleotides: 8. The CDR3 loop spans 16 amino acids.

As concerns this clonotype: The junction and the germline gene differ at one end; a read error may be behind it. V usage is TRBV20-1 and J usage is TRBJ2-7; possible D gene TRBD2, 7 bases. CDR1 and CDR2 (germline): DFQATT, SNEGSKA (reference sequence). The CDR3 totals 15 residues. CDR3 in amino acids: CCARGEGVHSYEQYF. The CDR3 DNA sequence: TGCTGTGCTAGAGGGGAGGGGGTCCATTCCTACGAGCAGTACTTC.